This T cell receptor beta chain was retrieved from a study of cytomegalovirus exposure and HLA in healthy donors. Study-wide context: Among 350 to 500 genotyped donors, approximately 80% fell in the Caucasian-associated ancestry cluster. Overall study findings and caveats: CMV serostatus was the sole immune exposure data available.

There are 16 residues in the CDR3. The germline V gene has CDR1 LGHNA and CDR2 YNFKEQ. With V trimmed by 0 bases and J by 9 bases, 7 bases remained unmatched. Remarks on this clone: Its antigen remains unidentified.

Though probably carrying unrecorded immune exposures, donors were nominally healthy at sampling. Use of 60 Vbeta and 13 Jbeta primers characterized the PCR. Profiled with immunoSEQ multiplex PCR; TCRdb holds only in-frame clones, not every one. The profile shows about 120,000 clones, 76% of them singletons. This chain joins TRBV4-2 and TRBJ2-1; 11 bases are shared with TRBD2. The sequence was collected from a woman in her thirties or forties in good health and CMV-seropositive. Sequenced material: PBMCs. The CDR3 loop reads CASSQEGSGGASEQFF. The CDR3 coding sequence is TGTGCCAGCAGCCAAGAGGGTAGCGGGGGGGCCAGTGAGCAGTTCTTC.